Following are 16 T cell receptor beta chains from one sample sequenced in a study of beta chain features in type 1 diabetes. What was sequenced were expressed TCRB transcripts, since all of the isolated RNA had been reverse transcribed. TCRdb's table, derived via immunoSEQ multiplex PCR, lists solely in-frame clones and lacks some. The top ten clones hold about 0.045% of a sample with 300,000 to 450,000 clones, roughly a fifth of them seen once. The sequencing sample was made of naive CD4+ T cells from blood. The receptors were sampled from a woman aged 18-29 years in good health.

The table lists this clone with a few counts. The rearrangement joins TRBV18 to TRBJ2-1; a weak D match, TRBD2 (6 bases). The ends were cut back, 4 bases at V and 6 bases at J, with 10 bases in the middle. This CDR3 has 13 residues. Germline-derived CDR1 and CDR2 are KGHSH and LQKENI. The CDR3 sequence: CASSLLATNEQFF. CDR3 in DNA: TGTGCCAGCTCACTCCTAGCGACCAATGAGCAGTTCTTC.

This chain uses TRBV28 with TRBJ1-1, with 8 bases that match TRBD1. After removal of 2 bases from V and 10 bases from J, the junction contained 15 bases not matched to a gene. Germline V gene data show CDR1 as MDHEN and CDR2 as SYDVKM. The CDR3 spans 16 residues. In DNA form, the CDR3 reads TGTGCCAGCAGTTTACGCAGGGGGCGCGTCAGGTCTGGAGCTTTCTTT. Translating it yields CASSLRRGRVRSGAFF.

This clone was seen a few times. The rearrangement uses TRBV9 and TRBJ2-2; D is unresolved. Germline values: CDR1 SGDLS, CDR2 YYNGEE. The CDR3 is 13 amino acids. The germline V and J ends were trimmed by 4 bases and 4 bases, with 8 bases remaining between them. CDR3 region: CASSPPGTGELFF. In DNA, the CDR3 is TGTGCCAGCAGCCCCCCGGGCACCGGGGAGCTGTTTTTT.

The chain employs TRBV20-1 and TRBJ1-2; D gene unclear. CDR3 length: 11 amino acids. Per the germline V gene, CDR1 is DFQATT and CDR2 is SNEGSKA (reference sequence). The V gene lost 0 bases and the J gene lost 6 bases, with 5 bases spanning the gap. The DNA of the CDR3 is TGCAGTGCTAGAGAAACAGATGGCTACACCTTC. It specifies CSARETDGYTF.

The V call is TRBV30, the J call TRBJ2-2, with 7 bases aligning to TRBD1. Germline V gives CDR1 GTSNPN, CDR2 SVGIG (reference sequence). After removal of 6 bases from V and 0 bases from J, the junction contained 4 bases not matched to a gene. CDR3 length: 14 amino acids. CDR3 in amino acids: CACRDSPNTGELFF. CDR3 bases: TGTGCCTGTCGGGACAGCCCGAACACCGGGGAGCTGTTTTTT.

This clone was counted a few times. The rearrangement joins TRBV5-1 to TRBJ1-2; maybe TRBD1 (5 bases). Germline-derived CDR1 and CDR2 are SGHRS and YFSETQ. The CDR3 is made up of 15 amino acids. The ends were cut back, 0 bases at V and 5 bases at J, with 14 bases in the middle. In DNA form, the CDR3 reads TGCGCCAGCAGCTTGGAGGGGCGAGCCCAATATGGCTACACCTTC. Translating gives CASSLEGRAQYGYTF.

This clone was picked up a small number of times. V gene TRBV30 combines with J gene TRBJ2-2; 7 positions match TRBD2. The CDR3 covers 14 residues. V lost 5 bases, J lost 5 bases, and 8 bases stayed unmatched. The V gene's germline CDR1 is GTSNPN and CDR2 SVGIG (reference sequence). CDR3 protein: CAWERKAGTGELFF. CDR3 coding DNA: TGTGCCTGGGAGCGGAAAGCGGGGACCGGGGAGCTGTTTTTT.

The chain uses TRBV4-1 and TRBJ2-7; perhaps TRBD1 as D (6 bases). Per the germline V gene, CDR1 is MGHRA and CDR2 is YSYEKL. V was pared by 2 bases and J by 4 bases, with 24 bases between. The CDR3 is 18 amino acids. CDR3 DNA: TGCGCCAGCAGCCAACCATCCCTAAACAGGGTATACGATTACGAGCAGTACTTC. Translation gives CASSQPSLNRVYDYEQYF.

The sample holds a few counts of this clone. The chain has TRBV15 and TRBJ2-1; 9 bases map to TRBD1. Per germline, CDR1 LNHNV and CDR2 YYDKDF (reference sequence). The CDR3 is 15 residues long. V lost 5 bases, J lost 6 bases, and 8 bases stayed unmatched. The CDR3 region is CATSSGRDRVNEQFF. In DNA, the CDR3 is TGTGCCACCAGCTCTGGCCGGGACAGGGTCAATGAGCAGTTCTTC. The full variable domain, in which reference TRBV15 and TRBJ2-1 provide the parts outside the CDR3, is DAMVIQNPRYQVTQFGKPVTLSCSQTLNHNVMYWYQQKSSQAPKLLFHYYDKDFNNEADTPDNFQSRRPNTSFCFLDIRSPGLGDTAMYLCATSSGRDRVNEQFFGPGTRLTVL.

This clone was counted a few times. The chain joins TRBV15 to TRBJ2-5, with a weak D call TRBD1 (6 bases). Trimming removed 6 bases from V and 5 bases from J, with 13 bases in between. This CDR3 is built from 13 residues. The germline V gene encodes CDR1 LNHNV and CDR2 YYDKDF (reference sequence). The CDR3 DNA reads as TGTGCCACCAGTCCCACAGGGCTGGAGACCCAGTACTTC. This encodes CATSPTGLETQYF.

This clone was recorded a few times. V is TRBV29-1 and J is TRBJ1-1; possibly TRBD1 for D (6 bases). The CDR3 has 14 amino acids. CDR1 is SQVTM, CDR2 ANQGSEA, per germline. V dropped 7 bases and J dropped 1 base, with 16 bases sitting between them. This chain's CDR3 is CSARTVGGNTEAFF. In DNA form, the CDR3 reads TGCAGCGCTAGGACAGTTGGTGGGAACACTGAAGCTTTCTTT.

This clone occurred a few times. Mismatch with germline at one junction end may stem from a read error. The J gene is TRBJ2-1, the V gene TRBV9; a possible D gene is TRBD2 (6 bases). This CDR3 contains 14 residues. The V gene's germline CDR1 is SGDLS and CDR2 YYNGEE. For the CDR3, the DNA is TGTGCCAGCAGCCCCCGGGACTCCGACAATGAGCAGTTCTTC. This codes for CASSPRDSDNEQFF.

V and J are TRBV30 and TRBJ2-1; D uncertain. The CDR3 is 14 amino acids. Germline-derived CDR1 and CDR2 are GTSNPN and SVGIG (reference sequence). The germline V and J ends were trimmed by 2 bases and 7 bases, with 15 bases remaining between them. CDR3 sequence (DNA): TGTGCCTGGAGTCATAAGTTTAGGAGAAATGAGCAGTTCTTC. This codes for CAWSHKFRRNEQFF.

This clone was counted between two and nine times. The chain employs TRBV2 and TRBJ2-4; 8 bases are a match to TRBD2. CDR1 and CDR2 from the germline V gene are SNHLY and FYNNEI. Germline trimming cut 3 bases from V and 0 bases from J; bases unmatched to any gene: 4. There are 16 residues in the CDR3. The CDR3 nucleotides read TGTGCCAGCAGTGAGCTCGGGGGGGGAGCCAAAAACATTCAGTACTTC. It codes for CASSELGGGAKNIQYF.

This chain uses TRBV7-9 with TRBJ2-7; TRBD1 matches at 11 bases. Per the germline V gene, CDR1 is SEHNR and CDR2 is FQNEAQ (reference sequence). V gave up 3 bases and J gave up 4 bases; unmatched junction bases: 14. The length of the CDR3 is 18 residues. CDR3 in DNA: TGTGCCAGCAGCTTCGGGGGCCACTCGGGACAGGGGGTGTACGAGCAGTACTTC. This gives the protein CASSFGGHSGQGVYEQYF. Variable domain in full (rest from reference TRBV7-9 and TRBJ2-7): DTGVSQNPRHKITKRGQNVTFRCDPISEHNRLYWYRQTLGQGPEFLTYFQNEAQLEKSRLLSDRFSAERPKGSFSTLEIQRTEQGDSAMYLCASSFGGHSGQGVYEQYFGPGTRLTVT.

The CDR3 loop is CASSVDDGTIYF. The CDR3 DNA follows: TGTGCCAGCAGCGTAGATGACGGGACCATATATTTT. The rearrangement joins TRBV9 to TRBJ1-3, with unresolved D. V was cut by 0 bases and J by 10 bases, with 8 bases left in between. Germline CDR1 reads SGDLS; CDR2 reads YYNGEE. The CDR3 is 12 amino acids.